A single sample is the source of the 30 T cell receptor beta chains below, sequenced in a study of radiotherapy plus CTLA-4 blockade in lung cancer. Produced via immunoSEQ multiplex PCR; TCRdb's table is partial and in-frame only. The repertoire includes 50,000 to 70,000 clones, approximately 82% of them detected once, and roughly 6% sits in the top ten. The source was peripheral blood, collected from a patient treated with radiotherapy plus ipilimumab. All receptors derive from a human donor with non-small cell lung cancer whose response to radiotherapy plus ipilimumab could not be evaluated.

The V call is TRBV9, the J call TRBJ2-3, with D perhaps TRBD2 (6 bases). V gave up 0 bases and J gave up 1 base, with 12 bases separating them. The V gene's germline CDR1 is SGDLS and CDR2 YYNGEE. CDR3 length equals 16 residues. In nucleotides, the CDR3 is TGTGCCAGCAGCGTAGGAGGCGGGGCCGGCACAGATACGCAGTATTTT. Amino acid sequence: CASSVGGGAGTDTQYF.

The rearrangement joins TRBV29-1 to TRBJ2-7, with TRBD1 matching 7 bases. V gave up 4 bases and J gave up 4 bases; unmatched junction bases: 7. The V gene's germline CDR1 is SQVTM and CDR2 ANQGSEA. The CDR3 spans 13 residues. CDR3 residues: CSVALQGRYEQYF. The CDR3 coding sequence is TGCAGCGTTGCCCTACAGGGGCGGTACGAGCAGTACTTC.

The CDR3 protein is CASSVGLGRGYEQYF. The CDR3 DNA sequence: TGTGCCAGCAGCGTAGGTTTGGGCAGGGGCTACGAGCAGTACTTC. V and J are TRBV9 and TRBJ2-7, with D tentatively TRBD1 (6 bases). Trimming stripped 0 bases from V and 3 bases from J, with 13 bases between. From germline, CDR1 is SGDLS and CDR2 YYNGEE. The length of the CDR3 is 15 residues.

V and J are TRBV28 and TRBJ1-3; TRBD1 matches at 8 bases. Per germline, CDR1 MDHEN and CDR2 SYDVKM. The CDR3 length is 14 residues. V lost 6 bases, J lost 4 bases, and 5 bases stayed unmatched. The CDR3 spells CASRSQGVGNTIYF. CDR3 DNA: TGTGCCAGCAGATCACAGGGGGTCGGAAACACCATATATTTT.

This chain links TRBV29-1 with TRBJ2-3, with 8 bases fitting TRBD2. The germline CDR1 and CDR2 sequences are SQVTM and ANQGSEA. With V trimmed by 4 bases and J by 6 bases, 9 bases remained unmatched. The CDR3 is 14 amino acids. In nucleotides, the CDR3 is TGCAGCGTTGGGGGAGCGGGAGCGAAGGATACGCAGTATTTT. Translation: CSVGGAGAKDTQYF.

The chain is built from TRBV7-9 and TRBJ1-3; D might be TRBD1 (6 bases). The length of the CDR3 is 14 residues. V lost 3 bases and J 4 bases, leaving 10 bases between the germline ends. CDR1 and CDR2 from the germline V gene are SEHNR and FQNEAQ (reference sequence). The CDR3 nucleotides are TGTGCCAGCAGCTTCACCGGACAGGGAAACACCATATATTTT. It yields the protein CASSFTGQGNTIYF.

The chain uses TRBV14 and TRBJ2-7; D perhaps matches TRBD1 (6 bases). CDR1 is SGHDN, CDR2 FVKESK, per germline. CDR3 size: 16 residues. V lost 4 bases to trimming and J lost 3 bases, with 19 bases between them. CDR3 in amino acids: CASSLSPTGSVYEQYF. The DNA of the CDR3 is TGTGCCAGCAGCCTATCCCCGACAGGCTCCGTCTACGAGCAGTACTTC.

This rearrangement joins TRBV5-8 to TRBJ1-2; D call uncertain. Germline CDR1 is SGHTS and CDR2 is YDEGEE. This CDR3 contains 17 residues. Between the trimmed V and J ends, which lost 4 bases and 3 bases, there was a span of 22 bases. As DNA, the CDR3 is TGTGCCAGCAGCCCGGTTTTGACTAGGAGGCCCGACTATGGCTACACCTTC. Residues: CASSPVLTRRPDYGYTF. The full variable domain, its missing parts supplied by reference TRBV5-8 and TRBJ1-2, is EAGVTQSPTHLIKTRGQQATLRCSPISGHTSVYWYQQALGLGLQFLLWYDEGEERNRGNFPPRFSGRQFPNYSSELNVNALELEDSALYLCASSPVLTRRPDYGYTFGSGTRLTVV.

This chain uses TRBV2 with TRBJ1-6, with a tentative D call TRBD1 (6 bases). Germline CDR1 reads SNHLY; CDR2 reads FYNNEI. Trimming shortened V by 6 bases and J by 5 bases, and 11 bases separated the two germline ends. This CDR3 is 14 amino acids long. The CDR3 DNA follows: TGTGCCAGCAGGTTAGGACAGAATAATTCACCCCTCCACTTT. Protein: CASRLGQNNSPLHF.

This rearrangement joins TRBV7-9 to TRBJ1-2; no firm D call. From germline, CDR1 is SEHNR and CDR2 FQNEAQ (reference sequence). The CDR3 sequence is 16 residues long. Trimming took off 5 bases at V and 3 bases at J, with 19 bases between the two ends. The CDR3 spells CASSVISRTPHYGYTF. The CDR3 nucleotides are TGTGCCAGCAGCGTTATCTCCAGGACTCCCCACTATGGCTACACCTTC.

This clone appeared a few times. The genes are TRBV4-1 and TRBJ1-5; TRBD1 is a possible D gene (5 bases). The CDR3 length is 14 residues. Germline V gene sequence: CDR1 MGHRA, CDR2 YSYEKL. V gave up 3 bases and J gave up 4 bases, with 10 bases separating them. CDR3 amino acids: CASSQGQLNQPQHF. The CDR3 DNA is TGCGCCAGCAGCCAGGGGCAGTTAAATCAGCCCCAGCATTTT.

The V call is TRBV6-1, the J call TRBJ2-7, with D possibly TRBD2 on 6 matching bases. The CDR3 totals 14 residues. The V gene lost 6 bases and the J gene lost 2 bases, with 14 bases spanning the gap. Germline V gene data show CDR1 as MNHNS and CDR2 as SASEGT. This CDR3 reads CASRRLVGTYEQYF. The CDR3 DNA is TGTGCCAGCAGAAGACTAGTGGGTACCTACGAGCAGTACTTC.

The chain joins TRBV19 to TRBJ2-2; maybe TRBD1 (6 bases). Trimming left V 3 bases short and J 2 bases short, with 13 bases between. Germline-derived CDR1 and CDR2 are LNHDA and SQIVND (reference sequence). This CDR3 is built from 16 residues. CDR3 in amino acids: CASSIHWTENTGELFF. CDR3 DNA sequence: TGTGCCAGTAGTATCCACTGGACAGAAAACACCGGGGAGCTGTTTTTT.

The rearrangement links TRBV5-4 to TRBJ1-5, with no clear D. The CDR3 length is 14 residues. The germline V and J ends were trimmed by 0 bases and 1 base, with 5 bases remaining between them. Germline V gives CDR1 SGHNT, CDR2 YYREEE (reference sequence). CDR3 protein: CASSLDRSNQPQHF. As DNA, the CDR3 is TGTGCCAGCAGCTTGGACAGAAGCAATCAGCCCCAGCATTTT.

This chain uses TRBV28 with TRBJ2-3; the D gene is possibly TRBD1 (6 bases). The V and J ends lost 3 bases and 4 bases respectively, with 14 bases between them. This CDR3 is 15 amino acids long. From germline, CDR1 is MDHEN and CDR2 SYDVKM. The CDR3 region has the DNA TGTGCCAGCAGTTTCGCCGCAGGGGCGGCAGATACGCAGTATTTT. Protein sequence: CASSFAAGAADTQYF.

The chain recombines TRBV19 with TRBJ1-2; possible D gene TRBD1, 6 bases. The CDR3 sequence is 17 residues long. V was trimmed by 4 bases and J by 0 bases, leaving 18 bases between them. CDR1 is LNHDA and CDR2 is SQIVND in the germline V gene (reference sequence). The CDR3 spells CASSKYSDRLANYGYTF. As DNA, the CDR3 is TGTGCCAGTAGTAAATACTCCGACAGGCTCGCTAACTATGGCTACACCTTC.

V is TRBV11-2 and J is TRBJ2-7; the match to TRBD1 covers 10 bases. The ends lost 4 bases at V and 7 bases at J; junction bases unmatched: 7. Germline V gene lookup returns CDR1 SGHAT and CDR2 FQNNGV. This CDR3 contains 14 residues. This chain's CDR3 is CASSWDRGIREQYF. CDR3 bases: TGTGCCAGCAGCTGGGACAGGGGTATCAGAGAGCAGTACTTC.

V and J are TRBV11-3 and TRBJ1-3; 9 bases are shared with TRBD1. The CDR3 sequence is 15 residues long. Germline CDR1 reads SGHNT; CDR2 reads YENEEA. J lost 2 bases, V lost 5 bases, and 4 bases had no gene match. CDR3 sequence reads: CASSPGQGTGNTIYF. CDR3 nucleotides: TGTGCCAGCAGCCCTGGACAGGGGACTGGAAACACCATATATTTT.

Note on this clone: A far larger clone is only one base removed, so a read error is likely. The rearrangement uses TRBV27 and TRBJ2-1; D possibly corresponds to TRBD1 (5 bases). Per germline, CDR1 MNHEY and CDR2 SMNVEV (reference sequence). This CDR3 has 12 residues. The CDR3 is CAGRQGTNEQFF. The CDR3 DNA is TGTGCCGGCAGGCAGGGAACCAATGAGCAGTTCTTC.

This clone was detected only once. The chain joins TRBV4-1 to TRBJ2-3, with 9 bases fitting TRBD2. This CDR3 comprises 18 residues. The junction had 14 bases not matched to a gene; V was cut back by 1 base and J by 6 bases. Germline CDR1 and CDR2: MGHRA and YSYEKL. CDR3 residues: CASSQGGWRGGRADTQYF. In DNA, the CDR3 is TGCGCCAGCAGCCAAGGGGGTTGGCGGGGGGGCCGAGCGGATACGCAGTATTTT.

The V and J genes are TRBV18 and TRBJ1-3, with TRBD1 identical over 7 bases. The CDR3 has 16 residues. Germline V gene sequence: CDR1 KGHSH, CDR2 LQKENI. V shed 0 bases, J shed 2 bases, and the junction held 4 bases outside the gene matches. CDR3 sequence: CASSPPKTGTGNTIYF. In DNA, the CDR3 is TGTGCCAGCTCACCACCTAAGACAGGGACTGGAAACACCATATATTTT.

The chain joins TRBV29-1 to TRBJ2-2; tentatively, D is TRBD1 (5 bases). The CDR3 length is 14 residues. Germline values: CDR1 SQVTM, CDR2 ANQGSEA. V dropped 4 bases and J dropped 7 bases, with 16 bases sitting between them. This chain's CDR3 is CSVARDVSSGELFF. CDR3 nucleotides: TGCAGCGTTGCCAGGGATGTGAGTAGCGGGGAGCTGTTTTTT.

This chain links TRBV14 with TRBJ1-4; 7 bases fit TRBD1. This CDR3 region has 18 residues. The junction had 12 bases not matched to a gene; V was cut back by 1 base and J by 4 bases. Germline CDR1 reads SGHDN; CDR2 reads FVKESK. The DNA of the CDR3 is TGTGCCAGCAGCCAAGCCCTCACCGGGACAGATTATAATGAAAAACTGTTTTTT. Amino acid sequence: CASSQALTGTDYNEKLFF.

The table lists this clone with a count of one. The gene calls are TRBV6-6 and TRBJ2-7, with 8 bases identical to TRBD1. Germline trimming cut 6 bases from V and 1 base from J; bases unmatched to any gene: 8. The CDR3 loop spans 15 amino acids. Germline V gene data show CDR1 as MNHNY and CDR2 as SVGAGI (reference sequence). CDR3: CASSSGGPRSYEQYF. CDR3 DNA: TGTGCCAGCAGCTCAGGGGGCCCAAGGTCCTACGAGCAGTACTTC.

This clone was detected a few times. The chain is built from TRBV29-1 and TRBJ1-1, with D perhaps matching TRBD1 (6 bases). Germline values: CDR1 SQVTM, CDR2 ANQGSEA. This CDR3 has 14 amino acids. V lost 4 bases, J lost 4 bases, and 16 bases lay in between. CDR3 in DNA: TGCAGCGTTGTCCTCGGCGGGGGCGGCACTGAAGCTTTCTTT. It is translated as CSVVLGGGGTEAFF.

The sample holds a few counts of this clone. The rearrangement uses TRBV9 and TRBJ2-7; 10 bases line up with TRBD1. The germline CDR1 and CDR2 sequences are SGDLS and YYNGEE. The CDR3 extends over 14 amino acids. The junction had 8 bases not matched to a gene; V was cut back by 4 bases and J by 7 bases. The DNA for the CDR3 is TGTGCCAGCAGCCCGGGGACAGGGGCAAGGGAGCAGTACTTC. Its translation is CASSPGTGAREQYF.

The CDR3 spells CASSLDGNRVDQPQHF. As DNA, the CDR3 is TGTGCCAGCAGCTTAGACGGGAACAGGGTGGATCAGCCCCAGCATTTT. The chain has TRBV7-2 and TRBJ1-5, with a weak D call TRBD1 (6 bases). V lost 1 base and J 5 bases, leaving 15 bases between the germline ends. The CDR3 is 16 amino acids. Germline V lookup: CDR1 SGHTA, CDR2 FQGNSA.

The genes are TRBV11-2 and TRBJ2-4; TRBD2 might be the D (5 bases). The germline V and J ends were trimmed by 3 bases and 7 bases, with 22 bases remaining between them. The CDR3 runs 17 residues. Germline CDR1 SGHAT, CDR2 FQNNGV. In DNA form, the CDR3 reads TGTGCCAGCAGCTTGTTTTCAAGGGCCGTCGGGGAGAACATTCAGTACTTC. Its translation: CASSLFSRAVGENIQYF.

This sequence joins TRBV6-5 and TRBJ1-5, with D perhaps TRBD1 (5 bases). The CDR3 has 15 amino acids. Trimming cost V 0 bases and J 7 bases, with 13 bases left between them. Germline lookup yields CDR1 MNHEY and CDR2 SVGAGI. The CDR3 is CASSYSIPEGQPQHF. In nucleotides, the CDR3 is TGTGCCAGCAGTTACTCGATCCCGGAGGGGCAGCCCCAGCATTTT.

This clone was found a few times. The genes are TRBV6-1 and TRBJ2-7, with 11 bases matching TRBD1. With V trimmed by 9 bases and J by 2 bases, 9 bases remained unmatched. This CDR3 spans 15 amino acids. Germline values: CDR1 MNHNS, CDR2 SASEGT. CDR3 sequence (DNA): TGTGCCAGTAAGGAGGGGACAGGGGGGACCTACGAGCAGTACTTC. This codes for CASKEGTGGTYEQYF.